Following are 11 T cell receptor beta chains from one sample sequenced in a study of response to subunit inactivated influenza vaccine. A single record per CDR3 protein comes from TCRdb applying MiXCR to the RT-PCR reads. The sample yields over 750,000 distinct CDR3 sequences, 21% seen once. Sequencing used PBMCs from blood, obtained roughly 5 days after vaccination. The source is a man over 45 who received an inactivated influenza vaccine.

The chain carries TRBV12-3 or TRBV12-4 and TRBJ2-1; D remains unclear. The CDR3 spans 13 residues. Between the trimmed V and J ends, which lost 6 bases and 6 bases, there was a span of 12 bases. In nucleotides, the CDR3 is TGTGCCAGCAGGTTGAAAGGCAGCAATGAGCAGTTCTTC. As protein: CASRLKGSNEQFF.

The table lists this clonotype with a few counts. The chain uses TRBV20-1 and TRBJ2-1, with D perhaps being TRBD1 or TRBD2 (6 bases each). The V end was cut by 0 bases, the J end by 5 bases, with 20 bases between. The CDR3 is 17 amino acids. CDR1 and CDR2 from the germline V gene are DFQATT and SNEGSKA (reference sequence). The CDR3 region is CSARDRPRRGRHNEQFF. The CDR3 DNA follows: TGCAGTGCTAGAGATCGGCCTCGGAGGGGGAGGCACAATGAGCAGTTCTTC.

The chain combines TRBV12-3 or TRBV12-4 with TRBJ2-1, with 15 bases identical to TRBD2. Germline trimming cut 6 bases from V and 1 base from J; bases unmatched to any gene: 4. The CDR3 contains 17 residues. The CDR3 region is CASRGLAGGISYNEQFF. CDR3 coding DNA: TGTGCCAGCAGGGGACTAGCGGGGGGCATATCCTACAATGAGCAGTTCTTC.

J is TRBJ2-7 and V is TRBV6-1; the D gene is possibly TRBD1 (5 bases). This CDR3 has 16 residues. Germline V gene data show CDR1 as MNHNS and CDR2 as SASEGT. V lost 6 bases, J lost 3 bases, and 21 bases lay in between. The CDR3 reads CASSPDSFGEDYEQYF. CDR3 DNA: TGTGCCAGCAGCCCCGACAGTTTTGGGGAAGACTACGAGCAGTACTTC.

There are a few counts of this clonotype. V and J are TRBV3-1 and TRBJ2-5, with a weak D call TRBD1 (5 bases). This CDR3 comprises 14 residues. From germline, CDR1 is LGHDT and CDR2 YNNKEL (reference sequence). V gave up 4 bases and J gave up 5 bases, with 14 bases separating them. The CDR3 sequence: CASSPAQGRETQYF. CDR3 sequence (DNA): TGTGCCAGCAGCCCTGCCCAGGGTCGGGAGACCCAGTACTTC.

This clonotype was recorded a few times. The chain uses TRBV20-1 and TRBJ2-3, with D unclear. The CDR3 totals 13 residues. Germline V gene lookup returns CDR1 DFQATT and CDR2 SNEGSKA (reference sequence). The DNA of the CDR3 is TGCAGCCCGCGAGAAGCCGTTGCAGATACGCAGTATTTT. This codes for CSPREAVADTQYF.

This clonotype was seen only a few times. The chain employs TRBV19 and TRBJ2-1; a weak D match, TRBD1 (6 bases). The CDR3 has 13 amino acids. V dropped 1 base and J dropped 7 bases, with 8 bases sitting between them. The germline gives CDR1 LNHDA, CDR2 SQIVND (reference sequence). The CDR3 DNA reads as TGTGCCAGTAGTATAGTGAGGGGGAATGAGCAGTTCTTC. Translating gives CASSIVRGNEQFF.

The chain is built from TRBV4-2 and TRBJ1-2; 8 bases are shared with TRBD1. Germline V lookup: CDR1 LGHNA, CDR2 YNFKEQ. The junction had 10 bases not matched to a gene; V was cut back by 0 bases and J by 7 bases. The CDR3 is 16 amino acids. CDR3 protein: CASSQDPPGGGGGYTF. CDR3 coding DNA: TGTGCCAGCAGCCAAGATCCCCCAGGGGGCGGCGGTGGCTACACCTTC.

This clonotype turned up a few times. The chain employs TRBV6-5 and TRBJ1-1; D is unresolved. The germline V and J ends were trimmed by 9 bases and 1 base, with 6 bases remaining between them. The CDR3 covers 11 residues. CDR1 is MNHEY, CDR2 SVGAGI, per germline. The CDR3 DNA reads TGTGCCAGTTTATCGAACACTGAAGCTTTCTTT. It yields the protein CASLSNTEAFF.

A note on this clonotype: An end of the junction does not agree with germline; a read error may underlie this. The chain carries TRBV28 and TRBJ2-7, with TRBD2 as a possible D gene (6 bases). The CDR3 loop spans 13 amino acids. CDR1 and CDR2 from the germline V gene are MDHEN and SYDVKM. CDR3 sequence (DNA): TGTGCCAGCCTCGCCGGGGACTCTTACGCGCAGTACTTC. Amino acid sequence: CASLAGDSYAQYF.

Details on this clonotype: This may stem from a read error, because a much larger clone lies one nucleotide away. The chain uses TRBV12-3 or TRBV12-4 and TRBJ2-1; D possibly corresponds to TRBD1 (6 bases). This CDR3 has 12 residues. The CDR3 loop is CARSPEGGEQFF. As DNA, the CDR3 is TGTGCCCGCAGCCCAGAAGGGGGTGAGCAGTTCTTC.